These 32 T cell receptor beta chains were all obtained from the same sample, sequenced in a study of T cells in Graves' hyperthyroidism and ophthalmopathy. Amplification of TCR beta CDR3 regions was performed using RNA transcripts as template. RT-PCR in the first round (using the HTBI primer set) targeted the TCR CDR3. TCRdb ran MiXCR on the multiplex PCR reads and lists one entry per CDR3 protein. The table lists tens of thousands of distinct CDR3 sequences, about half of them singletons. Sample: blood. All receptors derive from a woman aged 45 to 65 with Graves' ophthalmopathy.

This clonotype is labeled as medium-sized (0.01 to 0.1%). The V and J genes are TRBV7-3 and TRBJ1-2, with TRBD1 matching 8 bases. Germline V lookup: CDR1 SGHTA, CDR2 FQGTGA. The CDR3 spans 15 residues. Trimming removed 5 bases from V and 0 bases from J; junction bases left unmatched: 5. The CDR3 sequence: CASSARDRPNYGYTF. The CDR3, as DNA: TGTGCCAGCAGCGCTAGGGACAGGCCTAACTATGGCTACACCTTC. The full variable domain, in which reference TRBV7-3 and TRBJ1-2 provide the parts outside the CDR3, is GAGVSQTPSNKVTEKGKYVELRCDPISGHTALYWYRQSLGQGPEFLIYFQGTGAADDSGLPNDRFFAVRPEGSVSTLKIQRTERGDSAVYLCASSARDRPNYGYTFGSGTRLTVV.

The V and J genes are TRBV2 and TRBJ1-6; 10 nucleotides line up with TRBD1. From germline, CDR1 is SNHLY and CDR2 FYNNEI. V lost 6 bases to trimming and J lost 5 bases; unmatched junction nucleotides: 7. The CDR3 is 16 residues long. The CDR3 here is CASREGQGTDNSPLHF. CDR3 nucleotide sequence: TGTGCCAGCAGGGAGGGACAGGGGACTGATAATTCACCCCTCCACTTT.

CDR3 sequence (DNA): TGTGCCAGCAGTTTAAAGCAGGACCGCTACGAGCAGTACTTC. It specifies CASSLKQDRYEQYF. The chain employs TRBV12-3 or TRBV12-4 and TRBJ2-7, with unresolved D. Trimming stripped 2 bases from V and 3 bases from J, with 11 bases between. This CDR3 has 14 amino acids.

Notes on this clonotype: One end of the junction fails to match germline, which may point to a read error. The chain links TRBV5-1 to TRBJ1-3, with 7 nucleotides matching TRBD1. CDR1 is SGHRS, CDR2 YFSETQ, per germline. The CDR3 has 13 amino acids. CDR3 nucleotides: TGCGTCAGCAGCTTGCGTCAGGGGGACGCCATATATTTT. This translates into CVSSLRQGDAIYF.

This clonotype was observed at least ten times. The V gene is TRBV2, the J gene TRBJ2-3, with D tentatively TRBD2 (5 bases). This CDR3 is built from 13 residues. Looked up from germline, CDR1 is SNHLY and CDR2 is FYNNEI. V lost 2 bases and J 4 bases, leaving 7 bases between the germline ends. The CDR3 region is CASSERTSDTQYF. In DNA form, the CDR3 reads TGTGCCAGCAGTGAAAGGACTTCAGATACGCAGTATTTT.

This clonotype was detected ten times or more. J is TRBJ2-4 and V is TRBV7-2; TRBD2 is a possible D gene (5 bases). V dropped 2 bases and J dropped 4 bases, with 18 bases sitting between them. Germline loops: CDR1 SGHTA, CDR2 FQGNSA. This CDR3 spans 17 amino acids. The CDR3 loop reads CASSLFPSLVGKNIQYF. CDR3 DNA: TGTGCCAGCAGCTTATTCCCTTCACTAGTAGGGAAAAACATTCAGTACTTC.

The chain joins TRBV29-1 to TRBJ2-7, with D possibly being TRBD1 (5 bases). The germline V gene encodes CDR1 SQVTM and CDR2 ANQGSEA. The CDR3 length is 11 residues. V was trimmed by 5 bases and J by 3 bases, leaving 8 bases between them. The CDR3 spells CSVIRDYEQYF. In DNA, the CDR3 is TGCAGCGTTATCAGGGACTACGAGCAGTACTTC.

This clonotype was observed a handful of times. The chain couples TRBV4-1 to TRBJ1-2; D not certain. V was clipped by 0 bases and J by 7 bases, with 21 bases between them. This CDR3 has 17 residues. In germline, CDR1 is MGHRA, CDR2 YSYEKL. In DNA form, the CDR3 reads TGCGCCAGCAGCCAAGATCCGACTCAACCCGGCCCTCTTGGCTACACCTTC. Translating it yields CASSQDPTQPGPLGYTF.

The chain links TRBV9 to TRBJ2-5, with 9 bases aligning to TRBD2. The CDR3 consists of 16 residues. Trimming at V came to 0 bases and at J to 5 bases, leaving 8 bases not matched to a gene. CDR1 is SGDLS and CDR2 is YYNGEE in the germline V gene. CDR3 DNA: TGTGCCAGCAGCGTAGATATAGCGGGAGAAGGGGAGACCCAGTACTTC. Translating gives CASSVDIAGEGETQYF.

This clonotype was picked up many times. For the CDR3, the DNA is TGTGCCAGTGCCCCAACCCTAGGGGGTCTGTCCCAAGAGACCCAGTACTTC. The encoded protein is CASAPTLGGLSQETQYF. The chain has TRBV19 and TRBJ2-5; a possible D gene is TRBD1 (6 bases). Trimming left V 8 bases short and J 1 base short, with 23 bases between. Germline assignment: CDR1 LNHDA and CDR2 SQIVND (reference sequence). The CDR3 sequence is 17 residues long.

The table lists this clonotype with many counts. The rearrangement uses TRBV5-6 and TRBJ2-1; D is ambiguous. The germline gives CDR1 SGHDT, CDR2 YYEEEE. Trimming shortened V by 0 bases and J by 0 bases, and 7 bases separated the two germline ends. The CDR3 totals 15 residues. The CDR3 nucleotides read TGTGCCAGCAGCTTGGACGGCAGCTCCTACAATGAGCAGTTCTTC. Its protein product is CASSLDGSSYNEQFF.

The sample holds many counts of this clonotype. DNA for the CDR3: TGCAGTGCTAGGTGGTGGTACCAAGAGACCCAGTACTTC. Its translation: CSARWWYQETQYF. The chain links TRBV20-1 to TRBJ2-5, with D unclear. The CDR3 is 13 residues long. The germline V and J ends were trimmed by 3 bases and 0 bases, with 8 bases remaining between them. Germline loops: CDR1 DFQATT, CDR2 SNEGSKA (reference sequence).

In regard to this clonotype: This clone may be a read error of a much larger clone one base away. In this CDR3 the conserved last residue, phenylalanine or tryptophan, is missing, so a read error is likely. This chain links TRBV30 with TRBJ2-7; weak D call: TRBD2 (5 bases). Germline values: CDR1 GTSNPN, CDR2 SVGIG (reference sequence). This CDR3 region has 12 residues. Trimming stripped 5 bases from V and 0 bases from J, with 8 bases between. The CDR3 sequence: CAWQSGSYEQYL. The DNA for the CDR3 is TGTGCCTGGCAAAGCGGCTCCTACGAGCAGTACCTC.

This clonotype was seen ten or more times. This sequence joins TRBV20-1 and TRBJ2-5; D is unclear. Trimming took 5 bases from V and 1 from J, leaving 2 bases between them. Germline CDR1 is DFQATT and CDR2 is SNEGSKA (reference sequence). There are 10 residues in the CDR3. The CDR3 region is CSAPQETQYF. The DNA of the CDR3 is TGCAGTGCTCCCCAAGAGACCCAGTACTTC.

This clonotype appeared many times. The V and J genes are TRBV4-2 and TRBJ1-1, with unresolved D. Germline values: CDR1 LGHNA, CDR2 YNFKEQ. Between the trimmed V and J ends, which lost 2 bases and 4 bases, there was a span of 8 bases. The CDR3 has 13 residues. The chain's CDR3 is CASSQSAGTEAFF. CDR3 bases: TGTGCCAGCAGCCAATCGGCGGGCACTGAAGCTTTCTTT.

This clonotype was seen at least ten times. The chain carries TRBV20-1 and TRBJ2-5; 13 bases map to TRBD2. The CDR3 has 16 amino acids. V dropped 5 bases and J dropped 0; count of bases not matched to a gene: 6. Germline values: CDR1 DFQATT, CDR2 SNEGSKA (reference sequence). The CDR3 bases are TGCAGTGCTGCGGGACTAGCGGGGCCGTACCAAGAGACCCAGTACTTC. Residues: CSAAGLAGPYQETQYF.

With regard to this clonotype: With a much larger clone just one base away, this may be a read error. The chain has TRBV28 and TRBJ1-5; unclear D gene. Per the germline V gene, CDR1 is MDHEN and CDR2 is SYDVKM. V lost 1 base and J lost 3, with 7 bases in between. The CDR3 is 14 residues long. In nucleotides, the CDR3 is TGTGCCAGCAGTTTATCCCTCTCCAATCAGCCCCAGCATTTT. It codes for CASSLSLSNQPQHF.

V and J are TRBV7-2 and TRBJ2-1, with TRBD1 as a possible D gene (6 bases). The germline V and J ends were trimmed by 3 bases and 9 bases, with 15 bases remaining between them. Germline loops: CDR1 SGHTA, CDR2 FQGNSA. The CDR3 length is 14 residues. The CDR3 bases are TGTGCCAGCAGCTTCAGGGGTATGAACACTGAGCAGTTCTTC. As protein: CASSFRGMNTEQFF.

This rearrangement joins TRBV19 to TRBJ2-1, with TRBD2 matching 9 bases. From germline, CDR1 is LNHDA and CDR2 SQIVND (reference sequence). CDR3 length: 13 residues. The junction had 6 bases not matched to a gene; V was cut back by 7 bases and J by 8 bases. The CDR3 DNA reads as TGTGCCAGTACCCTAGCGGGATGGGATGAGCAGTTCTTC. Translated, it gives CASTLAGWDEQFF.

The chain employs TRBV12-3 or TRBV12-4 and TRBJ2-7; D is unclear. V was shortened by 3 bases and J by 6 bases, with 12 bases between the two germline ends. The CDR3 spans 13 residues. In DNA, the CDR3 is TGTGCCAGCAGTTTGGGGTGGGTGGCCGAGCAGTACTTC. It translates to CASSLGWVAEQYF.

This clonotype was recorded many times. V gene TRBV11-2 combines with J gene TRBJ2-1, with D possibly called TRBD1 or TRBD2 (6 bases each). The CDR3 covers 13 residues. V was clipped by 3 bases and J by 7 bases, with 10 bases between them. The V gene's germline CDR1 is SGHAT and CDR2 FQNNGV. The CDR3 DNA reads TGTGCCAGCAGCTTCGGAGGGGGGAATGAGCAGTTCTTC. Translation: CASSFGGGNEQFF.

The chain joins TRBV20-1 to TRBJ2-7, with 9 bases lining up with TRBD1. Germline-derived CDR1 and CDR2 are DFQATT and SNEGSKA (reference sequence). The CDR3 has 15 amino acids. Germline trimming cut 3 bases from V and 3 bases from J; bases unmatched to any gene: 9. CDR3 in amino acids: CSASPPGQGDYEQYF. CDR3 coding DNA: TGCAGTGCTAGTCCACCGGGACAGGGAGACTACGAGCAGTACTTC.

This clonotype came up many times. V gene TRBV7-3 combines with J gene TRBJ2-1; D is uncertain. Trimming took off 5 bases at V and 8 bases at J, with 10 bases between the two ends. Germline lookup yields CDR1 SGHTA and CDR2 FQGTGA. The CDR3 consists of 12 residues. The CDR3 DNA reads TGTGCCAGCAGCGCACGCGGCTATGAGCAGTTCTTC. Translation: CASSARGYEQFF.

V and J are TRBV7-9 and TRBJ2-1; TRBD1 matches 8 bases. There are 14 residues in the CDR3. Germline V gives CDR1 SEHNR, CDR2 FQNEAQ (reference sequence). Germline trimming cut 2 bases from V and 3 bases from J; bases unmatched to any gene: 0. This CDR3 reads CASSLTGGYNEQFF. The CDR3 nucleotides are TGTGCCAGCAGCTTAACAGGGGGCTACAATGAGCAGTTCTTC.

The V and J genes are TRBV20-1 and TRBJ2-1; a weak D match, TRBD2 (6 bases). Germline V gene sequence: CDR1 DFQATT, CDR2 SNEGSKA (reference sequence). This CDR3 spans 15 amino acids. V was clipped by 5 bases and J by 6 bases, with 20 bases between them. The CDR3 DNA sequence: TGCAGTGCTGGAAAGGGACTTCTGGGAGCCAATGAGCAGTTCTTC. Amino acids: CSAGKGLLGANEQFF.

This clonotype was found many times. V and J are TRBV6-2 or TRBV6-3 and TRBJ2-7; D gene uncertain. This CDR3 contains 14 residues. Germline V CDR1 and CDR2: MNHEY, SVGEGT. With 2 bases removed from V and 4 bases from J, the gap between germline ends came to 12 bases. The CDR3 DNA reads TGTGCCAGCAGTTACGGGGTAGCAGCGTACGAGCAGTACTTC. It encodes CASSYGVAAYEQYF.

V gene TRBV20-1 combines with J gene TRBJ1-5; 7 nucleotides match TRBD1. Germline V gives CDR1 DFQATT, CDR2 SNEGSKA (reference sequence). The CDR3 consists of 11 residues. V dropped 6 bases and J dropped 13; count of bases not matched to a gene: 9. CDR3 region: CSARQGSSQHF. CDR3 DNA sequence: TGCAGTGCAAGACAGGGAAGCTCTCAGCATTTT.

V gene TRBV9 combines with J gene TRBJ1-1, with 7 positions matching TRBD1. Unmatched junction bases numbered 14, after V lost 4 bases and J lost 8 bases. In germline, CDR1 is SGDLS, CDR2 YYNGEE. There are 15 residues in the CDR3. DNA of the CDR3: TGTGCCAGCAGCAAATCCGGGACAGCGAACGCGGAAGCTTTCTTT. It specifies CASSKSGTANAEAFF.

This clonotype was counted many times. The chain has TRBV20-1 and TRBJ1-1, with TRBD1 matching 7 bases. Germline V gives CDR1 DFQATT, CDR2 SNEGSKA (reference sequence). The CDR3 is made up of 13 amino acids. The V segment lost 6 bases and the J segment 4 bases; nucleotides outside the gene matches: 8. CDR3 nucleotides: TGCAGTGCGTACCGGGACAGCAGCACTGAAGCTTTCTTT. It yields the protein CSAYRDSSTEAFF.

The chain has TRBV7-9 and TRBJ1-3; D remains ambiguous. The V and J ends lost 10 bases and 0 bases respectively, with 16 bases between them. Germline V CDR1 and CDR2: SEHNR, FQNEAQ (reference sequence). The CDR3 is 15 amino acids. CDR3 region: CATLEGSHSGNTIYF. The CDR3 nucleotides are TGTGCCACCCTGGAGGGATCACACTCTGGAAACACCATATATTTT.

This clonotype was picked up many times. The V and J genes are TRBV7-9 and TRBJ1-1, with D unclear. The CDR3 loop spans 17 amino acids. Germline CDR1 and CDR2: SEHNR and FQNEAQ (reference sequence). With 0 bases removed from V and 1 base from J, the gap between germline ends came to 15 bases. The DNA of the CDR3 is TGTGCCAGCAGCTTAGCCATTGGAACAACCTCGAACACTGAAGCTTTCTTT. Its translation is CASSLAIGTTSNTEAFF.

V usage is TRBV20-1 and J usage is TRBJ2-1; 7 bases line up with TRBD1. The CDR3 has 14 residues. V lost 2 bases and J lost 5; bases outside the gene matches: 6. From germline, CDR1 is DFQATT and CDR2 SNEGSKA (reference sequence). Here the CDR3 DNA reads TGCAGTGCTAGACCTACAGGGGCTAACAATGAGCAGTTCTTC. Its protein product is CSARPTGANNEQFF.